Listed below are T cell receptor beta chains from one sample, sequenced in a study of beta chain features in type 1 diabetes. Only in-frame clones appear in the TCRdb table, and some are missing; sequencing was by immunoSEQ multiplex PCR. The table lists under 450,000 clones, over 11% of them singletons, with roughly 0.036% in the top ten. The sample consisted of naive CD4+ T cells from blood. The receptors here all came from a man aged 25 to 45 in good health. Each CDR3 is given with its conserved first and last residue. The D gene is left open where the match is weak. Some rows mark clone size as missing; the rest say once, few, many or name a class of expanded clone.

clone size: .
V gene: TRBV2
J gene: TRBJ1-1
D gene: .
CDR3 length: 13
CDR3 protein: CASSEALTSEAFF

clone size: .
V gene: TRBV15
J gene: TRBJ2-2
D gene: .
CDR3 length: 15
CDR3 protein: CATSRPRGDTGELFF

clone size: few
V gene: TRBV4-1
J gene: TRBJ2-5
D gene: .
CDR3 length: 13
CDR3 protein: CASSQTLGETQYF

clone size: .
V gene: TRBV6-5
J gene: TRBJ1-2
D gene: .
CDR3 length: 12
CDR3 protein: CAVRGNDYGYTF

clone size: .
V gene: TRBV13
J gene: TRBJ1-6
D gene: .
CDR3 length: 16
CDR3 protein: CASSLGVLSYNSPLHF

clone size: once
V gene: TRBV7-2
J gene: TRBJ2-7
D gene: .
CDR3 length: 12
CDR3 protein: CASSLVLYEQYF

clone size: .
V gene: TRBV7-2
J gene: TRBJ2-5
D gene: TRBD2
CDR3 length: 16
CDR3 protein: CASSPRLAGGPETQYF

clone size: .
V gene: TRBV5-1
J gene: TRBJ1-5
D gene: .
CDR3 length: 14
CDR3 protein: CASSLVAGEQPQHF

clone size: .
V gene: TRBV5-4
J gene: TRBJ1-1
D gene: .
CDR3 length: 14
CDR3 protein: CASSTNTENTEAFF

clone size: .
V gene: TRBV5-6
J gene: TRBJ1-1
D gene: TRBD1
CDR3 length: 13
CDR3 protein: CASSWSGGTEAFF

clone size: .
V gene: TRBV28
J gene: TRBJ2-1
D gene: TRBD2
CDR3 length: 15
CDR3 protein: CASSHRLAGVREQFF

clone size: .
V gene: TRBV7-2
J gene: TRBJ1-6
D gene: .
CDR3 length: 15
CDR3 protein: CASSLRSGDNSPLHF

clone size: .
V gene: TRBV4-3
J gene: TRBJ2-1
D gene: TRBD1
CDR3 length: 18
CDR3 protein: CASSQSHPQGVGYNEQFF

clone size: .
V gene: TRBV21-1
J gene: TRBJ2-1
D gene: .
CDR3 length: 12
CDR3 protein: CASSRRLATQFF

clone size: few
V gene: TRBV2
J gene: TRBJ2-1
D gene: TRBD2
CDR3 length: 11
CDR3 protein: CASSQREGQFF

clone size: few
V gene: TRBV18
J gene: TRBJ1-2
D gene: .
CDR3 length: 13
CDR3 protein: CASSPRDIEGYTF

clone size: .
V gene: TRBV4-3
J gene: TRBJ1-3
D gene: .
CDR3 length: 17
CDR3 protein: CASSRTHQGHSGNTIYF

clone size: few
V gene: TRBV9
J gene: TRBJ1-2
D gene: .
CDR3 length: 14
CDR3 protein: CASSGLGRAYGYTF

clone size: few
V gene: TRBV18
J gene: TRBJ2-7
D gene: .
CDR3 length: 14
CDR3 protein: CASSSTAANYEQYF

clone size: few
V gene: TRBV7-9
J gene: TRBJ2-3
D gene: TRBD1
CDR3 length: 15
CDR3 protein: CASSRRQGATDTQYF

clone size: .
V gene: TRBV7-6
J gene: TRBJ2-3
D gene: TRBD2
CDR3 length: 14
CDR3 protein: CASSLGLATDTQYF

clone size: .
V gene: TRBV18
J gene: TRBJ2-1
D gene: .
CDR3 length: 15
CDR3 protein: CASSPGASSYNEQFF

clone size: few
V gene: TRBV9
J gene: TRBJ2-5
D gene: .
CDR3 length: 15
CDR3 protein: CASSVGSRGGETQYF

clone size: .
V gene: TRBV6-5
J gene: TRBJ1-2
D gene: .
CDR3 length: 13
CDR3 protein: CASSYSPAYGYTF

clone size: few
V gene: TRBV6-5
J gene: TRBJ2-6
D gene: .
CDR3 length: 16
CDR3 protein: CASSYLGLSGANVLTF

clone size: .
V gene: TRBV7-2
J gene: TRBJ2-1
D gene: .
CDR3 length: 11
CDR3 protein: CASSRRHEQFF

clone size: .
V gene: TRBV14
J gene: TRBJ2-2
D gene: .
CDR3 length: 15
CDR3 protein: CASSQDLIITRELFF

clone size: once
V gene: TRBV2
J gene: TRBJ1-2
D gene: .
CDR3 length: 13
CDR3 protein: CASRQGSNDGYTF

clone size: few
V gene: TRBV25-1
J gene: TRBJ2-1
D gene: .
CDR3 length: 15
CDR3 protein: CASSEYGGSYNEQFF

clone size: few
V gene: TRBV7-2
J gene: TRBJ2-7
D gene: .
CDR3 length: 14
CDR3 protein: CASSLYVGGREQYF